Reported below is one T cell receptor (beta chain). Its cognate antigen is unknown. Libraries were prepared by immunoSEQ multiplex PCR; TCRdb keeps only in-frame clonotypes and omits some of them. The table records almost 100,000 clones, roughly 92% of them present only once. This CDR3 spans 15 amino acids. Germline V gene sequence: CDR1 SGHVS, CDR2 FNYEAQ. V was cut by 1 base and J by 4 bases, with 11 bases left in between. The entry originates in a study of PD-1 blockade in classical Hodgkin lymphoma. The patients all showed relapse after autologous stem cell transplantation, while their brentuximab vedotin exposure varied. Study findings and constraints: It was among complete responders that baseline diversity resembled that of newly diagnosed patients.

Sequencing used peripheral blood mononuclear cells (PBMCs), obtained at baseline. The chain carries TRBV7-6 and TRBJ2-1, with D possibly being TRBD1 (5 bases). The receptor's source is a human donor with classical Hodgkin lymphoma. The CDR3 bases are TGTGCCAGCAGCTTAGGCCCAGGGTTATACAATGAGCAGTTCTTC. Translating gives CASSLGPGLYNEQFF.